This T cell receptor beta chain was identified in a study of blood T cell repertoires in COVID-19. About the study: Whether acute or convalescent, the COVID-19 samples came from the United States, Italy and Spain. PBMCs, B-cell-depleted T cells, or T cells provided the cDNA or gDNA that made up the material.

The V gene's germline CDR1 is SGHTA and CDR2 FQGTGA. Trimming cost V 2 bases and J 6 bases, with 17 bases left between them. The CDR3 has 16 amino acids. As processed by the authors: Reference gene primers were amplified, and this amplification served to estimate nucleated cell counts. Here immunoSEQ multiplex PCR was the method, and the copy in TCRdb shows in-frame clones only, minus some. Clone size and the V and J calls come from that table; the DNA yielded D and trimming. The repertoire consists of 200,000 to 250,000 clones, with about 85% occurring once and the leading ten covering about 5.1%. This TCR derives from a woman aged 55-70 years who had recovered from COVID-19. What was sequenced was peripheral blood. This sequence joins TRBV7-3 and TRBJ2-1; tentative D call: TRBD1 (6 bases). CDR3 sequence (DNA): TGTGCCAGCAGCTTATTCCCCAGCCTCAGGGGCAATGAGCAGTTCTTC. Translated: CASSLFPSLRGNEQFF.